This T cell receptor (beta chain) was obtained from a study of vaccination and CD4 T cells after COVID-19. CDR1 and CDR2 (germline): LNHDA, SQIVND (reference sequence). The CDR3 length is 14 residues. The V end was cut by 10 bases, the J end by 3 bases, with 17 bases between. At the Johns Hopkins FTIC core, DNA taken from cultured CD4+ T cells was sequenced by way of the Oncomine TCR Beta short-read assay. TCRdb analysed the PCR reads with MiXCR anew, one entry per CDR3 protein. The table lists roughly 6,100 distinct CDR3 sequences, approximately 50% of them singletons. Treatment meaning: approximately nine-day PBMC culture with coronavirus spike peptide pools or control peptides (ViraFEST assay). One should note that the unexposed donor's CD4+ T cells were collected before the COVID-19 pandemic (2011-2018). Via ViraFEST, peptide pools expanded antigen-specific T cells before TCR sequencing. Fresh medium (containing IL-2) replaced half the medium on days 3 and 7.

Regarding this clonotype: Its antigen is not identified.

V and J are TRBV19 and TRBJ2-3; D may be TRBD2 (6 bases). The receptor was derived from a human donor in good health. Sequenced: CD4+ T cells from blood, cultured in vitro. The chain's CDR3 is CATRPTSTTDTQYF. For the CDR3, the DNA is TGTGCCACCCGCCCTACTAGCACAACAGATACGCAGTATTTT.